This T cell receptor beta chain was identified during a study of blood T cell repertoires in COVID-19. Clones were sequenced by immunoSEQ multiplex PCR, and TCRdb holds only the in-frame ones, with some missing. The sample records about 110,000 clones, approximately 81% being singletons. Germline V gene sequence: CDR1 SGHDT, CDR2 YYEEEE. The CDR3 is 14 amino acids. As regards this clone: A junction boundary mismatches the germline segment, possibly from a read error.

The sample taken for sequencing was peripheral blood. The chain combines TRBV5-6 with TRBJ1-2; 7 bases are shared with TRBD1. This clonotype was obtained from a man older than 75 with acute or convalescent COVID-19. In DNA, the CDR3 is TGTGCCAGCACCTTGCGGGACAGCTTCTATGGCTACACCTTC. Amino acid sequence: CASTLRDSFYGYTF.